These 16 T cell receptor beta chains originate from one sample sequenced in a study of blood T cell repertoires in COVID-19. TCRdb keeps only in-frame clones here, not all; method: immunoSEQ multiplex PCR. The sample shows about 170,000 clones, roughly 90% of them seen only once. The specimen sequenced was peripheral blood. The receptors shown here come from a man aged 18 to 30 with COVID-19, enrolled during active disease.

CDR3 region: CASSLPTNQETQYF. CDR3 DNA sequence: TGCGCCAGCAGCTTACCTACCAACCAAGAGACCCAGTACTTC. The chain recombines TRBV5-1 with TRBJ2-5; no firm D call. The germline gives CDR1 SGHRS, CDR2 YFSETQ. This CDR3 comprises 14 residues. With 2 bases removed from V and 0 bases from J, the gap between germline ends came to 8 bases.

V gene TRBV3-1 (or the pseudogene TRBV3-2) combines with J gene TRBJ1-3, with D unresolved. Trimming took 0 bases from V and 4 from J, leaving 13 bases between them. There are 16 residues in the CDR3. Germline V gives CDR1 LGHDT, CDR2 YNNKEL (reference sequence). The CDR3 reads CASSQDLWGVGNTIYF. In DNA, the CDR3 is TGTGCCAGCAGCCAAGATCTGTGGGGAGTAGGAAACACCATATATTTT.

The V and J genes are TRBV24-1 and TRBJ1-2; 7 bases are a match to TRBD1. V trimming: 2 bases; J trimming: 4 bases; junction bases outside the gene matches: 9. The germline V gene has CDR1 KGHDR and CDR2 SFDVKD. CDR3 length equals 16 residues. The CDR3 loop is CATSDSVSGQPYGYTF. The CDR3 region has the DNA TGTGCCACCAGTGATTCCGTGTCGGGACAGCCCTATGGCTACACCTTC.

The chain uses TRBV6-4 and TRBJ1-1; 9 nucleotides match TRBD1. Per the germline V gene, CDR1 is MRHNA and CDR2 is SNTAGT. The junction had 7 bases not matched to a gene; V was cut back by 3 bases and J by 5 bases. The CDR3 totals 15 residues. DNA for the CDR3: TGTGCCAGCAGTGAGAAGGGACAGGGCTTAACTGAAGCTTTCTTT. Translated: CASSEKGQGLTEAFF.

The chain has TRBV27 and TRBJ2-2; TRBD2 aligns across 9 bases. Germline CDR1 MNHEY, CDR2 SMNVEV (reference sequence). The CDR3 is made up of 19 amino acids. J lost 4 bases, V lost 6 bases, and 18 bases had no gene match. The CDR3 DNA sequence: TGTGCCAGCAGAAAACCCCGGGGAGTAGCGGGAGATGGCACCGGGGAGCTGTTTTTT. It codes for CASRKPRGVAGDGTGELFF.

The count of this clone is one. V and J are TRBV28 and TRBJ2-1; perhaps TRBD1 as D (6 bases). This CDR3 has 14 residues. The germline CDR1 and CDR2 sequences are MDHEN and SYDVKM. With 5 bases removed from V and 9 bases from J, the gap between germline ends came to 17 bases. The CDR3 DNA reads as TGTGCCAGCAGTCCAAAGACCCGAGGGGGTGAGCAGTTCTTC. Translating it yields CASSPKTRGGEQFF. The full variable domain, rest sourced from reference TRBV28 and TRBJ2-1, is DVKVTQSSRYLVKRTGEKVFLECVQDMDHENMFWYRQDPGLGLRLIYFSYDVKMKEKGDIPEGYSVSREKKERFSLILESASTNQTSMYLCASSPKTRGGEQFFGPGTRLTVL.

The J gene is TRBJ2-7, the V gene TRBV10-2, with 7 nucleotides matching TRBD2. V gave up 4 bases and J gave up 2 bases; unmatched junction bases: 5. Looked up from germline, CDR1 is WSHSY and CDR2 is SAAADI. This CDR3 has 14 residues. CDR3 in amino acids: CASSAGTNPYEQYF. The CDR3 nucleotides read TGCGCCAGCAGTGCCGGGACTAACCCCTACGAGCAGTACTTC.

The chain employs TRBV19 and TRBJ2-7; 7 bases fit TRBD1. CDR3 length: 14 amino acids. V lost 5 bases, J lost 2 bases, and 6 bases stayed unmatched. CDR1 and CDR2 (germline): LNHDA, SQIVND (reference sequence). CDR3 DNA: TGTGCCAGTAGTTGGACAGGAAAAACCTACGAGCAGTACTTC. Translating it yields CASSWTGKTYEQYF.

This chain joins TRBV5-4 and TRBJ1-2, with TRBD1 as a possible D gene (6 bases). This CDR3 has 15 residues. Per the germline V gene, CDR1 is SGHNT and CDR2 is YYREEE (reference sequence). Trimming cost V 0 bases and J 1 base, with 10 bases left between them. The DNA for the CDR3 is TGTGCCAGCAGCTTGGGACGGACAGATAACTATGGCTACACCTTC. Its translation: CASSLGRTDNYGYTF. Full variable domain (missing parts from reference TRBV5-4 and TRBJ1-2): ETGVTQSPTHLIKTRGQQVTLRCSSQSGHNTVSWYQQALGQGPQFIFQYYREEENGRGNFPPRFSGLQFPNYSSELNVNALELDDSALYLCASSLGRTDNYGYTFGSGTRLTVV.

The rearrangement joins TRBV18 to TRBJ1-2, with a weak D call TRBD1 (6 bases). Germline V CDR1 and CDR2: KGHSH, LQKENI. The V and J ends lost 3 bases and 3 bases respectively, with 14 bases between them. The length of the CDR3 is 15 residues. The CDR3 sequence is CASSPSWEGDYGYTF. CDR3 DNA sequence: TGTGCCAGCTCACCCAGCTGGGAGGGGGACTATGGCTACACCTTC.

About this clone: A read error may produce the germline difference seen at one junction end. The J gene is TRBJ1-4, the V gene TRBV6-5; TRBD1 is a possible D gene (6 bases). Germline assignment: CDR1 MNHEY and CDR2 SVGAGI. The CDR3 runs 13 residues. The CDR3 region is CASSSGVFEKLLF. The CDR3 DNA reads TGTGCCAGCAGTTCAGGGGTATTTGAAAAACTGCTTTTT.

The chain has TRBV5-5 and TRBJ2-3; 7 nucleotides align to TRBD1. Looked up from germline, CDR1 is SGHKS and CDR2 is YYEKEE (reference sequence). The CDR3 spans 16 residues. V lost 5 bases and J lost 2; bases outside the gene matches: 11. The CDR3 bases are TGTGCCAGCAGAAAAGGGACAGCTCTTTACACAGATACGCAGTATTTT. Translation: CASRKGTALYTDTQYF.

The chain employs TRBV9 and TRBJ2-1; TRBD1 agrees at 9 bases. Germline CDR1 reads SGDLS; CDR2 reads YYNGEE. The CDR3 is 16 amino acids. V was pared by 4 bases and J by 3 bases, with 8 bases of the junction left unmatched. Written as DNA, the CDR3 is TGTGCCAGCAGCAGATTCCGGGACAGGGACTACAATGAGCAGTTCTTC. Protein: CASSRFRDRDYNEQFF.

The genes are TRBV5-6 and TRBJ2-1, with 7 positions matching TRBD1. CDR3 length equals 15 residues. V lost 5 bases, J lost 2 bases, and 7 bases stayed unmatched. Germline lookup yields CDR1 SGHDT and CDR2 YYEEEE. The CDR3 protein is CASSAGTVAYNEQFF. DNA of the CDR3: TGTGCCAGCAGTGCCGGGACAGTAGCCTACAATGAGCAGTTCTTC.

The V gene is TRBV19, the J gene TRBJ2-7; D remains ambiguous. CDR1 LNHDA and CDR2 SQIVND come from the germline V gene (reference sequence). The length of the CDR3 is 15 residues. With 3 bases removed from V and 3 bases from J, the gap between germline ends came to 15 bases. CDR3 protein: CASSMSRQEYYEQYF. Written as DNA, the CDR3 is TGTGCCAGTAGTATGTCTCGGCAGGAATACTACGAGCAGTACTTC.

V and J are TRBV4-3 and TRBJ2-3, with 8 bases matching TRBD2. With 0 bases clipped from V and 4 bases from J, the junction kept 9 bases outside the gene matches. This CDR3 contains 17 residues. Germline V lookup: CDR1 LGHNA, CDR2 YSLEER. For the CDR3, the DNA is TGCGCCAGCAGCCAAGATCCCGGGAGGGCTCCGGCAGATACGCAGTATTTT. This translates into CASSQDPGRAPADTQYF.